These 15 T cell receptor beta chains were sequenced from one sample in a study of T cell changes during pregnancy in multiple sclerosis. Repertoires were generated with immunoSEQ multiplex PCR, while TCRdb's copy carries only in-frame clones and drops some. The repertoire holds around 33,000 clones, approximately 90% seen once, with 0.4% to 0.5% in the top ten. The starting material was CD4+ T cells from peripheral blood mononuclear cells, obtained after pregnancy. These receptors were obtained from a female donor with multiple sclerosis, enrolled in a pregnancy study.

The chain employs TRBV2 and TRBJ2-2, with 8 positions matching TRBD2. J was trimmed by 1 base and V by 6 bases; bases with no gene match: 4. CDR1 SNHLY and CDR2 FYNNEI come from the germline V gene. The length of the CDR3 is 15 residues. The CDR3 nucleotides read TGTGCCAGCAGGGGGACTAGACTGAACACCGGGGAGCTGTTTTTT. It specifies CASRGTRLNTGELFF.

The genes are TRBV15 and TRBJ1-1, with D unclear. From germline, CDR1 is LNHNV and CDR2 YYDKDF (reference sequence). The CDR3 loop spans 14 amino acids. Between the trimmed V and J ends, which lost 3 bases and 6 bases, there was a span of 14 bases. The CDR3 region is CATSSGGGRAEAFF. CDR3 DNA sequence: TGTGCCACCAGCAGTGGCGGCGGTCGAGCTGAAGCTTTCTTT.

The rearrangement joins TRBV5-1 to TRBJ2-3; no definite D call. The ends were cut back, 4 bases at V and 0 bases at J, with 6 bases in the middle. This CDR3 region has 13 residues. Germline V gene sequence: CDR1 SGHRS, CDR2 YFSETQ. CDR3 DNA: TGCGCCAGCAGCGCCACTAGCACAGATACGCAGTATTTT. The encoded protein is CASSATSTDTQYF.

CDR3 nucleotide sequence: TGTGCCAGTAGTATAGGGAGGGGACAGGGCGCCCGGGGCAATCAGCCCCAGCATTTT. As protein: CASSIGRGQGARGNQPQHF. The V and J genes are TRBV19 and TRBJ1-5; TRBD1 matches 9 bases. The CDR3 has 19 residues. V trimming: 1 base; J trimming: 2 bases; junction bases outside the gene matches: 12. Germline values: CDR1 LNHDA, CDR2 SQIVND (reference sequence).

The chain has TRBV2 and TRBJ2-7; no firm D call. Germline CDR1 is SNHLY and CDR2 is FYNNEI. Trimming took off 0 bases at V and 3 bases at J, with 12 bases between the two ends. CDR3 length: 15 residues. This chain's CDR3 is CASSEARLLSYEQYF. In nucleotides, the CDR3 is TGTGCCAGCAGTGAAGCACGTCTTCTTAGCTACGAGCAGTACTTC.

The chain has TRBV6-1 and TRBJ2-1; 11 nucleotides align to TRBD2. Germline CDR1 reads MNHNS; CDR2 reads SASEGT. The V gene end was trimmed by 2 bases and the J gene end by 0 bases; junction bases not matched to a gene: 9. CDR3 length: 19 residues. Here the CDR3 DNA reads TGTGCCAGCAGTGAAAGGGGGCTAGCGGGAGGACTCTCCTACAATGAGCAGTTCTTC. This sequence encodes CASSERGLAGGLSYNEQFF.

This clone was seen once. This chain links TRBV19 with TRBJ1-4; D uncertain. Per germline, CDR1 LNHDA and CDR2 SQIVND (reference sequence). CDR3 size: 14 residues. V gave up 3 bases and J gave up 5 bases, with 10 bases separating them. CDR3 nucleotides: TGTGCCAGTAGTATCGGGAGAGGGAATGAAAAACTGTTTTTT. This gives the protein CASSIGRGNEKLFF.

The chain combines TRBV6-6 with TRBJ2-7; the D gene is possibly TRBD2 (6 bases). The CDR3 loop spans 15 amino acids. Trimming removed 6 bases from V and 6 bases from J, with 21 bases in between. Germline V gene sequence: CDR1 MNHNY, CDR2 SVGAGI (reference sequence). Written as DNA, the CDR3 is TGTGCCAGCAGACGTACGGGAGAGGGTCCCGCCGAGCAGTACTTC. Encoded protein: CASRRTGEGPAEQYF.

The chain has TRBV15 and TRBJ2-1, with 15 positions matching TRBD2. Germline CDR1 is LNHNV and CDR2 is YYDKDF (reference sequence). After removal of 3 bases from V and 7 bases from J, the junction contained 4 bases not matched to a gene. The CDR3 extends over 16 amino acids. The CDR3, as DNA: TGTGCCACCAGCAGGGGACTAGCGGGAGGTGAGAATGAGCAGTTCTTC. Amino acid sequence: CATSRGLAGGENEQFF. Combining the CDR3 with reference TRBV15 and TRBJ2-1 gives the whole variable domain DAMVIQNPRYQVTQFGKPVTLSCSQTLNHNVMYWYQQKSSQAPKLLFHYYDKDFNNEADTPDNFQSRRPNTSFCFLDIRSPGLGDTAMYLCATSRGLAGGENEQFFGPGTRLTVL.

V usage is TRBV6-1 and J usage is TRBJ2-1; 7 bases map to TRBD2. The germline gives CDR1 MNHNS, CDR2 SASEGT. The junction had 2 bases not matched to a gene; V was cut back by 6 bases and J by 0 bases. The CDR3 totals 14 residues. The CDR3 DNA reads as TGTGCCAGCAGAAGCGGGGCCTCCTACAATGAGCAGTTCTTC. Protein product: CASRSGASYNEQFF.

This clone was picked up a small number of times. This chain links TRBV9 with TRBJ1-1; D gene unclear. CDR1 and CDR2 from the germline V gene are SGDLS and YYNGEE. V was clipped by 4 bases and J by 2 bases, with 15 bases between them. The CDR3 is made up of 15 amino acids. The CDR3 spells CASSSTSRDNTEAFF. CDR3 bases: TGTGCCAGCAGCTCCACATCTCGGGATAACACTGAAGCTTTCTTT.

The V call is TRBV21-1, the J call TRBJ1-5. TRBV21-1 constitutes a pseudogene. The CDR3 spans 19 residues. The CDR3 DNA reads TGTGCCAGCAGCAAATCGGGGGGGCGGCGTGGTGTTAGCAATCAGCCCCAGCATTTT. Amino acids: CASSKSGGRRGVSNQPQHF.

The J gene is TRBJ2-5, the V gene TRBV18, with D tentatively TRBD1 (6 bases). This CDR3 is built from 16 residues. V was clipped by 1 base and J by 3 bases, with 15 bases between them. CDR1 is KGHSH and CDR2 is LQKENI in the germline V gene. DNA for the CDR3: TGTGCCAGCTCACCACTCAGGGGTTCATTGAAAGAGACCCAGTACTTC. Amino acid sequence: CASSPLRGSLKETQYF.

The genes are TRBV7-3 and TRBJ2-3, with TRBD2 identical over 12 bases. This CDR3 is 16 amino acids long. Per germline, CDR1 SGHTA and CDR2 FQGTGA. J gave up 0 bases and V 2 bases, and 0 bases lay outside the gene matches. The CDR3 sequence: CASSLGLAGSTDTQYF. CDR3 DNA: TGTGCCAGCAGCTTAGGACTAGCGGGGAGCACAGATACGCAGTATTTT.

The CDR3 coding sequence is TGTGCCAGCAGTGATTACGGAGGGGTTGATGGCTACACCTTC. This gives the protein CASSDYGGVDGYTF. The gene calls are TRBV25-1 and TRBJ1-2, with a weak D call TRBD1 (5 bases). Germline-derived CDR1 and CDR2 are MGHDK and SYGVNS. The CDR3 is made up of 14 amino acids. V lost 3 bases and J 6 bases, leaving 14 bases between the germline ends.